This paragraph covers one T cell receptor (beta chain) sequence. Antigen specificity is unknown. These data are taken from a study of cytomegalovirus exposure and HLA in healthy donors. Findings and limits, study-wide: A later analysis found common viral pathogens apparently linked to several of the most significant clusters. A classifier reportedly called cytomegalovirus status with high sensitivity and specificity. CMV serostatus alone was available as immune exposure information.

PCR used 60 Vbeta primers and 13 Jbeta primers. In the original workflow: A follow-up analysis tallied 65 million to 80 million unique TCR beta chains, about 11 million shared. TCRdb keeps only in-frame clones here, not all; method: immunoSEQ multiplex PCR. V, J and clone size reflect that table, while D and trimming were determined from the DNA. Among 110,000 to 150,000 clones, around three quarters were seen once, and the ten largest hold more than 0.85%. The CDR3 runs to 12 residues. The ends were cut back, 6 bases at V and 6 bases at J, with 11 bases in the middle. Germline CDR1 is LNHDA and CDR2 is SQIVND (reference sequence).

The receptor was isolated from a young man in good health and CMV-seronegative. V and J are TRBV19 and TRBJ1-1; unclear D gene. Sample: PBMCs. CDR3 bases: TGTGCCAGTAGGCCAAGACGGGCTGAAGCTTTCTTT. It translates to CASRPRRAEAFF.